The 15 T cell receptor beta chains reported below all come from one sample, sequenced in a study of blood T cells in healthy people across ages. Primers used in a second PCR of about 6 to 11 cycles were a sample-barcoded 5' primer and a J-beta primer mix. TCRdb itself ran the 5' RACE reads through MiXCR, one entry per CDR3 protein. The sample includes 1,100,000 or so distinct CDR3 sequences, over 35% of them seen just once. The sequenced material came from blood. The receptors originated from a woman aged 55-70 years in good health.

This clonotype occurred a few times. This CDR3 is CASSGGQTNPSGANVLTF. Written as DNA, the CDR3 is TGTGCCAGCAGCGGGGGACAGACTAACCCCTCTGGGGCCAACGTCCTGACTTTC. This sequence joins TRBV9 and TRBJ2-6; 7 positions agree with TRBD1. CDR3 length: 18 residues. Germline trimming cut 3 bases from V and 0 bases from J; bases unmatched to any gene: 9. Germline values: CDR1 SGDLS, CDR2 YYNGEE.

CDR3 residues: CATSRGPQTQYF. The CDR3 nucleotides read TGTGCCACCAGCAGAGGGCCGCAGACCCAGTACTTC. The genes are TRBV15 and TRBJ2-5, with no clear D. Germline CDR1 and CDR2: LNHNV and YYDKDF (reference sequence). The length of the CDR3 is 12 residues. V gave up 1 base and J gave up 6 bases, with 6 bases separating them. Complete variable domain (other parts from reference TRBV15 and TRBJ2-5): DAMVIQNPRYQVTQFGKPVTLSCSQTLNHNVMYWYQQKSSQAPKLLFHYYDKDFNNEADTPDNFQSRRPNTSFCFLDIRSPGLGDTAMYLCATSRGPQTQYFGPGTRLLVL.

This chain uses TRBV6-5 with TRBJ2-2; D is ambiguous. The CDR3 runs 14 residues. Trimming cost V 0 bases and J 4 bases, with 6 bases left between them. Germline V gives CDR1 MNHEY, CDR2 SVGAGI. Written as DNA, the CDR3 is TGTGCCAGCAGTTACTCGGTCCCCACCGGGGAGCTGTTTTTT. Encoded protein: CASSYSVPTGELFF.

The CDR3 loop reads CASSLLPGRQQPQHF. The CDR3 coding sequence is TGCGCCAGCAGCTTGCTGCCCGGGCGTCAGCAGCCCCAGCATTTT. The chain couples TRBV5-1 to TRBJ1-5; D ambiguous. The CDR3 consists of 15 residues. The V end was cut by 1 base, the J end by 7 bases, with 15 bases between. Germline CDR1 and CDR2: SGHRS and YFSETQ.

The V call is TRBV10-1, the J call TRBJ2-7, with 7 nucleotides matching TRBD1. The CDR3 contains 13 residues. Trimming cost V 8 bases and J 2 bases; bases outside gene matches: 6. CDR1 is WNHNN, CDR2 SYGVQD, per germline (reference sequence). The CDR3 sequence is CASSETGPYEQYF. CDR3 in DNA: TGCGCCAGCTCGGAGACAGGGCCCTACGAGCAGTACTTC.

This clonotype occurred a few times. The chain uses TRBV27 and TRBJ2-5; D perhaps matches TRBD2 (5 bases). The better agreement between TRBJ2-7 and the DNA end casts doubt on the J call. The CDR3 runs 15 residues. Germline V gene data show CDR1 as MNHEY and CDR2 as SMNVEV (reference sequence). CDR3 loop: CASGVGSGNSYEQYF. For the CDR3, the DNA is TGTGCCAGCGGGGTGGGTTCGGGGAACTCCTACGAGCAGTACTTC.

This clonotype was picked up a small number of times. The CDR3 DNA reads TGTGCCAGCAGTAATGACAGGGGGCATCAGCCCCAGCATTTT. Its protein is CASSNDRGHQPQHF. This rearrangement joins TRBV6-2 or TRBV6-3 to TRBJ1-5, with 10 bases matching TRBD1. The CDR3 sequence is 14 residues long. Germline trimming cut 5 bases from V and 5 bases from J; bases unmatched to any gene: 3. CDR1 MNHEY and CDR2 SVGEGT come from the germline V gene.

The gene calls are TRBV5-5 and TRBJ2-7; D may be TRBD2 (5 bases). The CDR3 has 14 residues. Per germline, CDR1 SGHKS and CDR2 YYEKEE (reference sequence). Trimming took 1 base from V and 3 from J, leaving 11 bases between them. DNA for the CDR3: TGTGCCAGCAGCTTGTGGGTGGGGAGCTACGAGCAGTACTTC. Translating gives CASSLWVGSYEQYF.

This chain links TRBV3-1 with TRBJ1-1; 7 bases match TRBD1. Germline V lookup: CDR1 LGHDT, CDR2 YNNKEL (reference sequence). The CDR3 length is 15 residues. The trim removed 4 bases at V and 1 base at J, leaving 6 bases unmatched. The CDR3 nucleotides are TGTGCCAGCAGCCCCCAGCCAGGGGGGAACACTGAAGCTTTCTTT. Protein: CASSPQPGGNTEAFF. The variable domain in full, with the rest retrieved from reference TRBV3-1 and TRBJ1-1, is DTAVSQTPKYLVTQMGNDKSIKCEQNLGHDTMYWYKQDSKKFLKIMFSYNNKELIINETVPNRFSPKSPDKAHLNLHINSLELGDSAVYFCASSPQPGGNTEAFFGQGTRLTVV.

There are a few counts of this clonotype. The V and J genes are TRBV27 and TRBJ1-4; possibly TRBD1 for D (5 bases). V was pared by 5 bases and J by 5 bases, with 12 bases between. CDR3 length: 14 amino acids. CDR1 and CDR2 from the germline V gene are MNHEY and SMNVEV (reference sequence). The CDR3 DNA follows: TGTGCCAGCAGTCCACCAGGGCACAATGAAAAACTGTTTTTT. Translation gives CASSPPGHNEKLFF.

The chain employs TRBV29-1 and TRBJ1-2; perhaps TRBD1 as D (6 bases). V lost 2 bases, J lost 6 bases, and 10 bases lay in between. Germline-derived CDR1 and CDR2 are SQVTM and ANQGSEA. The CDR3 is made up of 12 amino acids. CDR3 residues: CSVERGANGYTF. CDR3 bases: TGCAGCGTTGAAAGGGGGGCCAATGGCTACACCTTC.

V gene TRBV3-1 combines with J gene TRBJ2-4; TRBD2 matches 8 bases. The J call may be faulty, since TRBJ2-7 better matches the DNA end. Germline CDR1 LGHDT, CDR2 YNNKEL (reference sequence). The CDR3 has 16 residues. The CDR3 protein is CASSPELSGSYGEQYF. The CDR3 nucleotides are TGTGCCAGCAGCCCGGAGTTAAGCGGGAGTTATGGCGAGCAGTACTTC.

This chain connects TRBV14 to TRBJ2-1, with TRBD2 matching over 9 bases. The V segment lost 0 bases and the J segment 0 bases; nucleotides outside the gene matches: 6. The CDR3 has 18 amino acids. Per the germline V gene, CDR1 is SGHDN and CDR2 is FVKESK. The CDR3 loop is CASSQDRAGGLSYNEQFF. CDR3 nucleotide sequence: TGTGCCAGCAGCCAAGACAGGGCGGGGGGGCTCTCCTACAATGAGCAGTTCTTC.

The sample holds a few counts of this clonotype. J is TRBJ2-1 and V is TRBV9; 13 nucleotides line up with TRBD2. Germline lookup yields CDR1 SGDLS and CDR2 YYNGEE. The CDR3 runs 17 residues. Germline trimming cut 1 base from V and 5 bases from J; bases unmatched to any gene: 6. In nucleotides, the CDR3 is TGTGCCAGCAGCGTATCGACTAGCGGGAGGCCCGACAATGAGCAGTTCTTC. Its translation: CASSVSTSGRPDNEQFF.

This chain joins TRBV7-8 and TRBJ2-5, with TRBD2 identical over 14 bases. V was clipped by 1 base and J by 7 bases; unmatched bases: 14. CDR3 length: 19 amino acids. Germline values: CDR1 SGHVS, CDR2 FQNEAQ. The CDR3 sequence: CASSLVRPGLAGAGGTQYF. CDR3 coding DNA: TGTGCCAGCAGCTTAGTTCGACCGGGACTAGCGGGGGCTGGGGGGACCCAGTACTTC.